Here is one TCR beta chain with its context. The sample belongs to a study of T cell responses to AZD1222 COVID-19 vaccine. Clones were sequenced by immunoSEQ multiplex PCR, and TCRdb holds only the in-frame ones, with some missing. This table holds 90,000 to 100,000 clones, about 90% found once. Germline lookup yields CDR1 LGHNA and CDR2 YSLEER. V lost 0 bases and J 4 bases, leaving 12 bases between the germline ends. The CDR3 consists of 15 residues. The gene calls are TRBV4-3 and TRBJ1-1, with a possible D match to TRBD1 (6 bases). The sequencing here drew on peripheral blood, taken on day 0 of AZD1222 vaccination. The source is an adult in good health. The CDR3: CASSQDRGASTEAFF. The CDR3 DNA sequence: TGCGCCAGCAGCCAAGATCGGGGGGCGAGCACTGAAGCTTTCTTT.